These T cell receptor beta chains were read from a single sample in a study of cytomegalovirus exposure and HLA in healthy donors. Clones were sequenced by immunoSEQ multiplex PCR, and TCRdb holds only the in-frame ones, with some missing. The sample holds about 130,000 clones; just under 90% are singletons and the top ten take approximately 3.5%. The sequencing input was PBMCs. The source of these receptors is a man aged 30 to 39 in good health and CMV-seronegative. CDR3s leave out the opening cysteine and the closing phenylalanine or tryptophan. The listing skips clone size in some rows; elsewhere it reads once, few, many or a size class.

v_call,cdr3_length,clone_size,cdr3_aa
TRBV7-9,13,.,ASSVLATVTDTQY
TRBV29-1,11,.,SALHQGDTEAF
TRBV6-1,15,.,ASSEALLDRGRSGYT
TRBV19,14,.,ASSPYRVAGANVLT
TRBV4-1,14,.,ASSRSPGQVNTEAF
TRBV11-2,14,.,ASSNSFGQASYEQY
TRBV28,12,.,ASSRFATNEKLF
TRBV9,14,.,ASSVGSSGRTDTQY
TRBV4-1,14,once,ASSQAIRLSTDTQY
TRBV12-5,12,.,ASGATGENEKLF
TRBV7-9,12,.,ASSLVRTESPLH
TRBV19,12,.,ASTALVGVTEAF
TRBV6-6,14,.,ASSSGGGRGNQPQH
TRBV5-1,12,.,ASSSGEGLETQY
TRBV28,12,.,ASRTGGSNQPQH
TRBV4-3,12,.,ASSPGAANYGYT
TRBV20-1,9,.,SARLGDTQY
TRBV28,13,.,ASSRPGTGSGELF
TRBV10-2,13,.,ASSEGLAGEETQY
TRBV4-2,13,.,ASSQEQAGGREQF
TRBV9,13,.,ASSDPGANTGELF
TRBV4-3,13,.,ASSQDWEPYYEQY
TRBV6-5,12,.,ASSYEDGGDEQF
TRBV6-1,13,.,ASSETGTPDEKLF
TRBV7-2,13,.,ASSLARGNTGELF
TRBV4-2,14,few,ASSQEVTGPNEKLF
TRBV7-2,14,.,ASSPRRRQGAWEQY
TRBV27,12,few,ASRQQGSVQPQH
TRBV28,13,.,ASTPWTGPNQPQH
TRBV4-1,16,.,ASSPTLPRQGIYYEQY
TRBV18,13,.,ASSPPGPVRNEQF
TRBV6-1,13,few,ASSAAGGPFDEQF
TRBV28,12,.,ASGTVPSNSPLH
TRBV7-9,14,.,LSPGNRGENTGELF
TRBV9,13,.,ASSGGTSGSYEQY
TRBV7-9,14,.,ASSLARGSDNYGYT
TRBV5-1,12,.,ASSSRGITYEQY
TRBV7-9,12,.,ASRGGGRGTEAF
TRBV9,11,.,ASSGRGTGELF
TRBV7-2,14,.,ASSLRGQGSRYEQY